This record looks at one T cell receptor beta chain sequence and its context. Method: immunoSEQ multiplex PCR; TCRdb's copy keeps in-frame clones and lacks some. This table has about 310,000 clones, 85% appearing once. Membership in each cohort depended on participant-reported clinical history. This entry comes from a study of blood T cell repertoires in COVID-19. The ends were cut back, 2 bases at V and 4 bases at J, with 14 bases in the middle. CDR1 LGHDT and CDR2 YNNKEL come from the germline V gene (reference sequence). CDR3 size: 15 residues. Source material: PBMCs or T cells enriched from blood (not recorded which). This TCR derives from a woman in her twenties or thirties who had been exposed to COVID-19. This chain joins TRBV3-1 (or the pseudogene TRBV3-2) and TRBJ2-5, with D tentatively TRBD1 (5 bases). CDR3 nucleotide sequence: TGTGCCAGCAGCCAAAAGGGGTATAGAACAGAGACCCAGTACTTC. It codes for CASSQKGYRTETQYF.